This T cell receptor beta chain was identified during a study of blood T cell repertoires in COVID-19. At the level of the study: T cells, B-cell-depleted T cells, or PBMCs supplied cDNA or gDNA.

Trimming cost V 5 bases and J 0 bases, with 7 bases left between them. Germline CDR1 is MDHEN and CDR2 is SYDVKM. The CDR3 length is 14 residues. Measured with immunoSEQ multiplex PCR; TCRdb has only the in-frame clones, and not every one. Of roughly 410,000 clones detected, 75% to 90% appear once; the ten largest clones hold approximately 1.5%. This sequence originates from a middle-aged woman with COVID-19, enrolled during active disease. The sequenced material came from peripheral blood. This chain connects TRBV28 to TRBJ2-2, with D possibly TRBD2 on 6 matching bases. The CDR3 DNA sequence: TGTGCCAGCAGTCCGGGGGCGAACACCGGGGAGCTGTTTTTT. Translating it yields CASSPGANTGELFF.